This T cell receptor (beta chain) comes out of a study of identical twins. Findings and caveats of the study: Possibly, invariant MAIT and iNKT cells partly confounded zero-insertion analyses. Compared with models, monozygotic twins showed more out-of-frame TCR alpha sharing.

A single record per CDR3 protein comes from TCRdb applying MiXCR to the 5' RACE reads. The sample comprises 750,000 to 950,000 distinct CDR3 sequences, roughly an eighth of which are singletons, and under 2% rests with the top ten. On this clonotype itself: Its antigen remains unknown.

The CDR3 length is 15 residues. Germline assignment: CDR1 SGHRS and CDR2 YFSETQ. The V gene lost 7 bases and the J gene lost 1 base, with 17 bases spanning the gap. This same sample was also part of a study on yellow fever vaccine responses in identical twins. That paper states: Vaccine-induced T cell responses in twins were reportedly observed to appear partly convergent, partly personalized.

V usage is TRBV5-1 and J usage is TRBJ1-1; D ambiguous. The receptor's source is a woman aged 18-35 years in good health. Sequenced: PBMCs. The CDR3 DNA sequence: TGCGCCAGCGCGTCGGCAGGAGGTAAGAACACTGAAGCTTTCTTT. Encoded protein: CASASAGGKNTEAFF.